The 20 T cell receptor beta chains presented below share a single source sample, sequenced in a study of blood T cells in healthy people across ages. A second PCR of 7 to 11 cycles used a sample-barcoded 5' primer and a J-beta primer mix. TCRdb re-called the 5' RACE reads through MiXCR, storing one row per CDR3 protein. Of about 1.4 million distinct CDR3 sequences listed, around 59% are singletons. The sequenced sample consisted of blood. These receptors all come from a man between 18 and 35 years old in good health.

The V gene is TRBV7-2, the J gene TRBJ2-1; TRBD2 agrees at 9 bases. Germline CDR1 and CDR2: SGHTA and FQGNSA. This CDR3 contains 16 residues. The V gene end was trimmed by 6 bases and the J gene end by 5 bases; junction bases not matched to a gene: 11. The CDR3 sequence is CASSLTPGLAHNEQFF. CDR3 sequence (DNA): TGTGCCAGCAGTCTAACGCCGGGACTAGCTCACAATGAGCAGTTCTTC.

In its sample, this clonotype was seen once. The chain combines TRBV27 with TRBJ1-4; D not certain. The germline V gene encodes CDR1 MNHEY and CDR2 SMNVEV (reference sequence). With 3 bases removed from V and 5 bases from J, the gap between germline ends came to 10 bases. The CDR3 spans 14 residues. The CDR3 is CASSFGPPNEKLFF. The CDR3 nucleotides read TGTGCCAGCAGTTTTGGACCCCCCAATGAAAAACTGTTTTTT. Based on the CDR3 plus reference TRBV27 and TRBJ1-4, the full variable domain is EAQVTQNPRYLITVTGKKLTVTCSQNMNHEYMSWYRQDPGLGLRQIYYSMNVEVTDKGDVPEGYKVSRKEKRNFPLILESPSPNQTSLYFCASSFGPPNEKLFFGSGTQLSVL.

This clonotype was detected a few times. The J gene is TRBJ1-2, the V gene TRBV9, with 7 bases aligning to TRBD1. This CDR3 has 16 residues. V lost 0 bases and J lost 4; bases outside the gene matches: 9. Germline CDR1 reads SGDLS; CDR2 reads YYNGEE. CDR3 residues: CASSVGSWDSGYGYTF. The CDR3 nucleotides read TGTGCCAGCAGCGTAGGGTCGTGGGACAGCGGCTATGGCTACACCTTC.

The chain links TRBV7-6 to TRBJ2-6; D is tentatively TRBD1 or TRBD2 (6 bases each). The CDR3 runs 16 residues. Germline V lookup: CDR1 SGHVS, CDR2 FNYEAQ. V shed 1 base and J shed 4 bases, with 11 bases lying between them. The CDR3 loop is CASSLGRGVGANVLTF. The CDR3 bases are TGTGCCAGCAGCTTAGGGAGGGGGGTCGGGGCCAACGTCCTGACTTTC.

As regards this clonotype: The junction shows a germline mismatch at one end, possibly a read error. The rearrangement joins TRBV12-3 or TRBV12-4 to TRBJ2-4; D not certain. The end of the DNA aligns better with TRBJ2-7, so the J call may be wrong. This CDR3 spans 14 amino acids. The CDR3 sequence is CAGSLGELSFEQYF. CDR3 DNA: TGTGCCGGCAGTTTAGGAGAGCTTTCCTTCGAGCAGTACTTC.

The chain employs TRBV4-3 and TRBJ2-7, with D uncertain. The germline V and J ends were trimmed by 1 base and 1 base, with 11 bases remaining between them. CDR3 size: 15 residues. Germline V lookup: CDR1 LGHNA, CDR2 YSLEER. The DNA for the CDR3 is TGCGCCAGCAGCCAAGGTAGAGGTTTTTCCTACGAGCAGTACTTC. Translating it yields CASSQGRGFSYEQYF.

This clonotype was found a few times. The V and J genes are TRBV11-2 and TRBJ2-1; TRBD2 matches 13 bases. J gave up 4 bases and V 5 bases, and 8 bases lay outside the gene matches. The V gene's germline CDR1 is SGHAT and CDR2 FQNNGV. This CDR3 has 17 residues. CDR3 sequence reads: CASSISPGLAGYNEQFF. For the CDR3, the DNA is TGTGCCAGCAGCATTTCTCCGGGACTAGCGGGGTACAATGAGCAGTTCTTC.

The V call is TRBV20-1, the J call TRBJ1-5, with unresolved D. Per germline, CDR1 DFQATT and CDR2 SNEGSKA (reference sequence). V lost 3 bases, J lost 0 bases, and 12 bases lay in between. The CDR3 consists of 15 residues. As DNA, the CDR3 is TGCAGTGCTAGGGGAGGGTATTATAGCAATCAGCCCCAGCATTTT. As protein: CSARGGYYSNQPQHF.

This clonotype came up a few times. The gene calls are TRBV2 and TRBJ2-2; a possible D gene is TRBD2 (5 bases). The V gene lost 8 bases and the J gene lost 4 bases, with 17 bases spanning the gap. This CDR3 comprises 15 residues. The V gene's germline CDR1 is SNHLY and CDR2 FYNNEI. CDR3: CASRRSGVLTGELFF. For the CDR3, the DNA is TGTGCCAGCCGGAGGAGTGGCGTACTCACCGGGGAGCTGTTTTTT.

V and J are TRBV7-9 and TRBJ1-5; 8 nucleotides line up with TRBD1. Germline CDR1 and CDR2: SEHNR and FQNEAQ (reference sequence). CDR3 length equals 19 residues. V lost 4 bases and J lost 0; bases outside the gene matches: 14. Written as DNA, the CDR3 is TGTGCCAGCAGCTCAACGACAGGGGATGGGGGGTATAGCAATCAGCCCCAGCATTTT. It is translated as CASSSTTGDGGYSNQPQHF.

This clonotype was detected only once. The chain has TRBV7-9 and TRBJ1-5; 8 bases fit TRBD1. V trimming: 5 bases; J trimming: 0 bases; junction bases outside the gene matches: 6. This CDR3 contains 16 residues. In germline, CDR1 is SEHNR, CDR2 FQNEAQ (reference sequence). In nucleotides, the CDR3 is TGTGCCAGCAGCAACGACAGGGGATTTAGCAATCAGCCCCAGCATTTT. It encodes CASSNDRGFSNQPQHF.

In its sample, this clonotype was seen once. One junction end does not reproduce the germline sequence, and a read error may be involved. CDR3 residues: CAISYSKGTEAFF. The CDR3 bases are TGTGCCATCAGTTACTCGAAGGGCACTGAAGCTTTCTTT. This sequence joins TRBV6-2 or TRBV6-3 and TRBJ1-1; no firm D call. The germline gives CDR1 MNHEY, CDR2 SVGEGT. The CDR3 has 13 amino acids.

The chain combines TRBV20-1 with TRBJ2-1; D unclear. Germline-derived CDR1 and CDR2 are DFQATT and SNEGSKA (reference sequence). This CDR3 is 14 amino acids long. The germline V and J ends were trimmed by 6 bases and 9 bases, with 21 bases remaining between them. CDR3 amino acids: CSAVRGLISSEQFF. CDR3 DNA sequence: TGCAGTGCCGTGAGAGGATTAATCTCAAGTGAGCAGTTCTTC.

This clonotype appeared a few times. This chain uses TRBV7-2 with TRBJ2-7, with D hard to call. The germline CDR1 and CDR2 sequences are SGHTA and FQGNSA. The length of the CDR3 is 13 residues. Between the trimmed V and J ends, which lost 1 base and 5 bases, there was a span of 9 bases. The CDR3 reads CASSLVGVDEQYF. The DNA for the CDR3 is TGTGCCAGCAGCTTAGTTGGGGTTGACGAGCAGTACTTC.

A few counts support this clonotype. This rearrangement joins TRBV7-9 to TRBJ2-5, with TRBD2 matching over 7 bases. The CDR3 has 16 amino acids. Germline V lookup: CDR1 SEHNR, CDR2 FQNEAQ (reference sequence). V trimming: 1 base; J trimming: 6 bases; junction bases outside the gene matches: 11. For the CDR3, the DNA is TGTGCCAGCAGCTTAGGTGGCCTAGCGGTGATCAAGACCCAGTACTTC. This codes for CASSLGGLAVIKTQYF. The full variable domain, completed using reference TRBV7-9 and TRBJ2-5, is DTGVSQNPRHKITKRGQNVTFRCDPISEHNRLYWYRQTLGQGPEFLTYFQNEAQLEKSRLLSDRFSAERPKGSFSTLEIQRTEQGDSAMYLCASSLGGLAVIKTQYFGPGTRLLVL.

This clonotype showed up just a few times. The chain employs TRBV29-1 and TRBJ1-1; a weak D match, TRBD1 (5 bases). Germline assignment: CDR1 SQVTM and CDR2 ANQGSEA. The CDR3 runs to 16 residues. V gave up 3 bases and J gave up 4 bases, with 21 bases separating them. DNA of the CDR3: TGCAGCGTTGACTTCGGGACTTCAGTAGACATCACTGAAGCTTTCTTT. Its protein product is CSVDFGTSVDITEAFF. Full variable domain (missing parts from reference TRBV29-1 and TRBJ1-1): SAVISQKPSRDICQRGTSLTIQCQVDSQVTMMFWYRQQPGQSLTLIATANQGSEATYESGFVIDKFPISRPNLTFSTLTVSNMSPEDSSIYLCSVDFGTSVDITEAFFGQGTRLTVV.

The chain employs TRBV4-1 and TRBJ2-2; 12 bases match TRBD2. CDR3 length equals 17 residues. CDR1 is MGHRA, CDR2 YSYEKL, per germline. After removal of 2 bases from V and 5 bases from J, the junction contained 6 bases not matched to a gene. The CDR3 protein is CASSQYRLAGATGELFF. CDR3 nucleotide sequence: TGCGCCAGCAGCCAATACCGACTAGCGGGGGCTACCGGGGAGCTGTTTTTT.

The chain is built from TRBV6-1 and TRBJ1-1; 7 nucleotides line up with TRBD1. CDR1 and CDR2 from the germline V gene are MNHNS and SASEGT. J lost 1 base, V lost 4 bases, and 9 bases had no gene match. The CDR3 is 16 amino acids. The CDR3 sequence: CASSGQGYTTNTEAFF. The DNA of the CDR3 is TGTGCCAGCAGTGGACAGGGCTATACTACGAACACTGAAGCTTTCTTT.

This chain uses TRBV5-1 with TRBJ2-1; TRBD2 matches 9 bases. Germline values: CDR1 SGHRS, CDR2 YFSETQ. V lost 3 bases to trimming and J lost 9 bases; unmatched junction nucleotides: 4. The CDR3 runs 13 residues. The CDR3 nucleotides read TGCGCCAGCAGCTGGACTAGCGACGGTGAGCAGTTCTTC. Its protein is CASSWTSDGEQFF. Filled out from reference TRBV5-1 and TRBJ2-1, the complete variable domain reads KAGVTQTPRYLIKTRGQQVTLSCSPISGHRSVSWYQQTPGQGLQFLFEYFSETQRNKGNFPGRFSGRQFSNSRSEMNVSTLELGDSALYLCASSWTSDGEQFFGPGTRLTVL.

The chain uses TRBV6-2 or TRBV6-3 and TRBJ2-4; D is perhaps TRBD2 (6 bases). The J call may not be correct, given that the DNA end is closer to TRBJ2-7. The germline V gene encodes CDR1 MNHEY and CDR2 SVGEGT. The CDR3 contains 17 residues. CDR3 sequence: CASNKGWGSGSSYEQYF. The DNA for the CDR3 is TGTGCCAGCAACAAAGGGTGGGGTAGCGGATCTTCCTACGAGCAGTACTTC.